Below are 22 T cell receptor beta chains sequenced from a single sample in a study of blood T cell repertoires in COVID-19 (dated by TCRdb to between 2020 and 2021). Libraries were prepared through the immunoSEQ multiplex PCR assay. This immuneACCESS table, as held by TCRdb, lists in-frame sequences with V and J called but not all clones. Of the missing ones, under half trace to an unresolved V gene in checked studies; the others have no known cause. Across this sample there are nearly 350,000 clones, with around 86% seen only once. The ten largest clonotypes hold just under 6.5% of the sample. Source material: peripheral blood. Source of these receptors: a woman aged 50 to 60 with COVID-19, enrolled during active disease.

Only a few counts were recorded for this clone. This sequence joins TRBV27 and TRBJ1-1, with a weak D call TRBD1 (6 bases). V shed 3 bases and J shed 5 bases, with 13 bases lying between them. CDR1 and CDR2 (germline): MNHEY, SMNVEV (reference sequence). This CDR3 comprises 14 residues. CDR3 amino acids: CASSFRQAATEAFF. The CDR3 DNA is TGTGCCAGCAGTTTCCGACAGGCAGCGACTGAAGCTTTCTTT.

The chain combines TRBV5-5 with TRBJ2-1, with 8 bases identical to TRBD1. V lost 1 base, J lost 3 bases, and 6 bases stayed unmatched. This CDR3 has 16 residues. In germline, CDR1 is SGHKS, CDR2 YYEKEE (reference sequence). The CDR3 is CASSLHTGGVYNEQFF. For the CDR3, the DNA is TGTGCCAGCAGCTTGCACACAGGGGGAGTCTACAATGAGCAGTTCTTC.

The gene calls are TRBV28 and TRBJ1-1; 10 bases agree with TRBD1. The CDR3 spans 13 residues. The V gene's germline CDR1 is MDHEN and CDR2 SYDVKM. The CDR3 sequence: CASGTGVHTEAFF. The CDR3 bases are TGTGCATCGGGGACAGGGGTTCACACTGAAGCTTTCTTT.

The chain has TRBV2 and TRBJ2-2; D is possibly TRBD1 (6 bases). V was pared by 8 bases and J by 2 bases, with 12 bases between. Germline V gene data show CDR1 as SNHLY and CDR2 as FYNNEI. CDR3 length equals 14 residues. Here the CDR3 reads CASRDTSNTGELFF. The CDR3 nucleotides read TGTGCCAGCCGGGACACTTCTAACACCGGGGAGCTGTTTTTT.

The CDR3 DNA reads TGTGCCAGCAGTTACTACCGAGCGGGAGAGAGGGATACGCAGTATTTT. Translation gives CASSYYRAGERDTQYF. The V gene is TRBV6-2 or TRBV6-3, the J gene TRBJ2-3; 8 nucleotides align to TRBD2. CDR3 length equals 16 residues. The J segment lost 6 bases and the V segment lost 1 base, leaving 9 bases of the junction unmatched. Germline CDR1 reads MNHEY; CDR2 reads SVGEGT.

This clone has just one count. The chain has TRBV3-1 (or the pseudogene TRBV3-2) and TRBJ1-6; D is unclear. This CDR3 spans 13 amino acids. Germline V lookup: CDR1 LGHDT, CDR2 YNNKEL (reference sequence). The V gene lost 0 bases and the J gene lost 18 bases, with 15 bases spanning the gap. The CDR3 loop is CASSQDSHHEHHF. CDR3 nucleotides: TGTGCCAGCAGCCAAGACAGTCACCACGAACACCACTTT.

The rearrangement links TRBV5-6 to TRBJ1-5; D is ambiguous. Trimming took 0 bases from V and 3 from J, leaving 10 bases between them. CDR1 SGHDT and CDR2 YYEEEE come from the germline V gene. The CDR3 sequence is 15 residues long. The CDR3 spells CASSLERGINQPQHF. DNA of the CDR3: TGTGCCAGCAGCTTGGAACGAGGGATCAATCAGCCCCAGCATTTT.

The rearrangement uses TRBV6-2 or TRBV6-3 and TRBJ1-5, with 8 bases matching TRBD1. This CDR3 has 14 residues. V shed 6 bases and J 5 bases; nucleotides not matched to a gene: 6. CDR1 MNHEY and CDR2 SVGEGT come from the germline V gene. The CDR3 DNA follows: TGTGCCAGCAGCCCGACAGGGGAGCATCAGCCCCAGCATTTT. It encodes CASSPTGEHQPQHF.

The chain joins TRBV14 to TRBJ2-3, with 13 bases identical to TRBD2. Germline values: CDR1 SGHDN, CDR2 FVKESK. CDR3 length: 20 residues. Trimming took 4 bases from V and 3 from J; bases not matched to a gene: 16. In DNA form, the CDR3 reads TGTGCCAGCAGCCGCTCGAAGGGACTAGCGGGAAAGGGTTCAACAGATACGCAGTATTTT. Protein sequence: CASSRSKGLAGKGSTDTQYF.

The genes are TRBV27 and TRBJ1-1; perhaps TRBD1 as D (5 bases). Germline assignment: CDR1 MNHEY and CDR2 SMNVEV (reference sequence). Trimming pared 6 bases from V and 1 base from J, leaving 9 bases between. The CDR3 is 13 amino acids. The CDR3 DNA reads TGTGCCAGCAGCCCAGGGTGGAACACTGAAGCTTTCTTT. This codes for CASSPGWNTEAFF.

The chain employs TRBV7-2 and TRBJ2-3; the match to TRBD2 covers 13 bases. Germline V CDR1 and CDR2: SGHTA, FQGNSA. With V trimmed by 4 bases and J by 3 bases, 7 bases remained unmatched. The CDR3 covers 17 residues. In DNA, the CDR3 is TGTGCCAGCAGCTCAGGACTAGCGGGAGCGCGAACAGATACGCAGTATTTT. Translated, it gives CASSSGLAGARTDTQYF.

The chain joins TRBV7-9 to TRBJ2-3, with D perhaps matching TRBD1 (6 bases). Germline V gene data show CDR1 as SEHNR and CDR2 as FQNEAQ (reference sequence). Trimming removed 5 bases from V and 2 bases from J, with 17 bases in between. CDR3 length equals 16 residues. The CDR3 sequence: CASSPTTGGPTDTQYF. In nucleotides, the CDR3 is TGTGCCAGCAGCCCCACGACAGGCGGACCCACAGATACGCAGTATTTT. Full variable domain (remainder filled in from reference TRBV7-9 and TRBJ2-3): DTGVSQNPRHKITKRGQNVTFRCDPISEHNRLYWYRQTLGQGPEFLTYFQNEAQLEKSRLLSDRFSAERPKGSFSTLEIQRTEQGDSAMYLCASSPTTGGPTDTQYFGPGTRLTVL.

The chain joins TRBV4-1 to TRBJ2-7, with D perhaps matching TRBD2 (6 bases). The CDR3 totals 14 residues. CDR1 and CDR2 (germline): MGHRA, YSYEKL. Trimming took 1 base from V and 5 from J, leaving 12 bases between them. CDR3 residues: CASSQVGGGNEQYF. The CDR3 nucleotides are TGCGCCAGCAGCCAAGTCGGGGGAGGAAACGAGCAGTACTTC.

Only a few counts were recorded for this clone. V gene TRBV28 combines with J gene TRBJ2-7, with TRBD1 matching over 7 bases. This CDR3 has 14 residues. After removal of 4 bases from V and 1 base from J, the junction contained 4 bases not matched to a gene. The germline gives CDR1 MDHEN, CDR2 SYDVKM. In DNA, the CDR3 is TGTGCCAGCAGTTCCGGGACAGCGTCCTACGAGCAGTACTTC. Its protein is CASSSGTASYEQYF.

This clone was recorded once. The J gene is TRBJ2-2, the V gene TRBV25-1; possibly TRBD1 for D (6 bases). This CDR3 is built from 16 residues. Germline-derived CDR1 and CDR2 are MGHDK and SYGVNS. V lost 3 bases and J lost 0, with 11 bases in between. CDR3 sequence: CASSDWGQSNTGELFF. CDR3 sequence (DNA): TGTGCCAGCAGTGATTGGGGACAATCGAACACCGGGGAGCTGTTTTTT.

The genes are TRBV19 and TRBJ2-7, with 9 bases matching TRBD1. The CDR3 is 16 amino acids. Germline V gene lookup returns CDR1 LNHDA and CDR2 SQIVND (reference sequence). Trimming at V came to 0 bases and at J to 5 bases, leaving 8 bases not matched to a gene. The CDR3 is CASSIDWGQGPNEQYF. The CDR3 DNA reads as TGTGCCAGTAGTATAGATTGGGGACAGGGCCCTAACGAGCAGTACTTC.

This chain joins TRBV4-2 and TRBJ1-2; D is possibly TRBD1 (5 bases). This CDR3 has 15 residues. CDR1 is LGHNA and CDR2 is YNFKEQ in the germline V gene. V was pared by 1 base and J by 8 bases, with 17 bases between. The CDR3 sequence: CASSQGGRAEEGYTF. DNA of the CDR3: TGTGCCAGCAGCCAAGGGGGCAGGGCAGAGGAGGGCTACACCTTC.

The J gene is TRBJ2-1, the V gene TRBV19, with 7 bases that match TRBD1. The CDR3 length is 14 residues. The V gene's germline CDR1 is LNHDA and CDR2 SQIVND (reference sequence). V lost 2 bases and J lost 7; bases outside the gene matches: 5. The CDR3: CASSIRQGVNEQFF. The CDR3, as DNA: TGTGCCAGTAGTATAAGACAGGGTGTGAATGAGCAGTTCTTC.

The chain is built from TRBV5-4 and TRBJ1-1; D remains unclear. Germline assignment: CDR1 SGHNT and CDR2 YYREEE (reference sequence). This CDR3 is 12 amino acids long. The germline V and J ends were trimmed by 5 bases and 0 bases, with 5 bases remaining between them. In DNA, the CDR3 is TGTGCCAGCAGACGGTTGAACACTGAAGCTTTCTTT. This gives the protein CASRRLNTEAFF.

This clone was seen just once. The J gene is TRBJ1-2, the V gene TRBV6-5; a weak D match, TRBD1 (6 bases). V was trimmed by 3 bases and J by 3 bases, leaving 11 bases between them. CDR1 and CDR2 (germline): MNHEY, SVGAGI. This CDR3 contains 14 residues. The CDR3 is CASSYIRTDYGYTF. The CDR3 DNA reads as TGTGCCAGCAGTTATATCAGGACAGACTATGGCTACACCTTC.

The chain recombines TRBV3-1 (or the pseudogene TRBV3-2) with TRBJ1-5; 7 positions agree with TRBD1. The CDR3 is 16 amino acids. Trimming at V came to 3 bases and at J to 2 bases, leaving 7 bases not matched to a gene. The germline V gene encodes CDR1 LGHDT and CDR2 YNNKEL (reference sequence). The CDR3 protein is CASSQGPGGGNQPQHF. DNA for the CDR3: TGTGCCAGCAGCCAGGGGCCAGGGGGAGGCAATCAGCCCCAGCATTTT.

V usage is TRBV7-9 and J usage is TRBJ2-2; D is perhaps TRBD1 (6 bases). Trimming stripped 1 base from V and 5 bases from J, with 11 bases between. This CDR3 has 15 residues. In germline, CDR1 is SEHNR, CDR2 FQNEAQ (reference sequence). As DNA, the CDR3 is TGTGCCAGCAGCTTAGTAGGGGGAGCGACCGGGGAGCTGTTTTTT. It codes for CASSLVGGATGELFF.